This T cell receptor (beta chain) was sequenced for a study of beta chain features in type 1 diabetes. Whole-study findings and limits: Researchers report that Type 1 diabetes patients had moderately but significantly shorter TCRB CDR3s across all four CD4+ subsets. Compared with healthy donors, patients appeared to share more similar naive, central memory and regulatory TCRB repertoires. Sequencing the cDNA could make cells with high TCR expression show up more than they should.

This CDR3 contains 13 residues. Germline V gene data show CDR1 as MGHDK and CDR2 as SYGVNS. V lost 11 bases and J lost 3; bases outside the gene matches: 8. A word on this clone: What it recognizes is unknown.

The investigators reverse transcribed all of the isolated RNA, so they sequenced expressed TCRB transcripts. Generated by immunoSEQ multiplex PCR, the TCRdb table keeps only in-frame clones and is missing some. The sample has about 14,000 clones, over 60% seen once. V gene TRBV25-1 combines with J gene TRBJ2-3; 7 bases match TRBD2. This TCR derives from a woman younger than 35 with type 1 diabetes. The sample consisted of stem cell memory CD4+ T cells from blood. Written as DNA, the CDR3 is TGTGCCGGGAGGGATTGGGTGACAGATACGCAGTATTTT. This encodes CAGRDWVTDTQYF.